This T cell receptor (beta chain) came from a study of shared T cell receptors in the human thymus. Generated by immunoSEQ multiplex PCR, the TCRdb table keeps only in-frame clones and is missing some. The sample comprises about 540,000 clones, approximately 80% of which are singletons, and more than 0.01% rests with the top ten. The junction had 9 bases not matched to a gene; V was cut back by 7 bases and J by 8 bases. The CDR3 contains 15 residues. The germline V gene has CDR1 SNHLY and CDR2 FYNNEI. The sample also formed part of further work on human thymus T cells.

The chain is built from TRBV2 and TRBJ2-1, with TRBD2 matching 12 bases. The specimen was thymocytes. The clonotype comes from a boy under two years old with a congenital heart defect. The CDR3 nucleotides read TGTGCCAGCAAGAAGGAGACTAGCGGGAGCGATGAGCAGTTCTTC. Its translation: CASKKETSGSDEQFF.